Presented here are 28 T cell receptor beta chains from one specimen sequenced in a study of T cell responses to AZD1222 COVID-19 vaccine. The repertoire was sequenced with immunoSEQ multiplex PCR; TCRdb's copy has only in-frame clones and lacks some. This table holds 150,000 or so clones, over 85% found once. This specimen was peripheral blood, taken on day 0 of AZD1222 vaccination. All receptors derive from an adult in good health.

The gene calls are TRBV30 and TRBJ1-2, with D maybe TRBD1 (6 bases). V lost 4 bases and J lost 2, with 8 bases in between. Germline assignment: CDR1 GTSNPN and CDR2 SVGIG (reference sequence). CDR3 length: 12 amino acids. CDR3: CAWMGANYGYTF. DNA for the CDR3: TGTGCCTGGATGGGGGCGAACTATGGCTACACCTTC.

This clone was seen a handful of times. This chain joins TRBV14 and TRBJ2-7; possibly TRBD2 for D (6 bases). Germline assignment: CDR1 SGHDN and CDR2 FVKESK. This CDR3 region has 15 residues. Deletions cut 1 base from V and 3 bases from J, with 13 bases between. The CDR3 region is CASSQGLGGIYEQYF. CDR3 bases: TGTGCCAGCAGCCAAGGTTTAGGAGGGATCTACGAGCAGTACTTC.

The chain employs TRBV3-1 (or the pseudogene TRBV3-2) and TRBJ1-3; D possibly corresponds to TRBD1 (5 bases). The CDR3 is made up of 16 amino acids. Germline assignment: CDR1 LGHDT and CDR2 YNNKEL (reference sequence). V lost 1 base and J lost 1, with 11 bases in between. CDR3 loop: CASSQGRGNSGNTIYF. The CDR3 DNA follows: TGTGCCAGCAGCCAAGGTAGGGGAAATTCTGGAAACACCATATATTTT.

The chain employs TRBV9 and TRBJ1-2; 9 nucleotides match TRBD1. The V gene's germline CDR1 is SGDLS and CDR2 YYNGEE. Trimming cost V 6 bases and J 1 base; bases outside gene matches: 13. The length of the CDR3 is 17 residues. The CDR3 here is CASTQSRDRVVNYGYTF. CDR3 coding DNA: TGTGCCAGCACCCAATCCCGGGACAGGGTAGTTAACTATGGCTACACCTTC.

The J gene is TRBJ2-1, the V gene TRBV15; 14 nucleotides agree with TRBD2. V shed 8 bases, J shed 8 bases, and the junction held 8 bases outside the gene matches. Germline values: CDR1 LNHNV, CDR2 YYDKDF (reference sequence). This CDR3 has 15 residues. The CDR3 DNA sequence: TGTGCCACCGCTAAGGGACTAGCGGGAGTAGATGAGCAGTTCTTC. Translation: CATAKGLAGVDEQFF.

The V call is TRBV7-9, the J call TRBJ2-5, with 8 bases aligning to TRBD1. Trimming removed 7 bases from V and 4 bases from J; junction bases left unmatched: 8. The CDR3 has 14 amino acids. Germline V gene sequence: CDR1 SEHNR, CDR2 FQNEAQ (reference sequence). The CDR3, as DNA: TGTGCCAGCACATCGGACAGGGCCAGAGAGACCCAGTACTTC. Residues: CASTSDRARETQYF.

The chain has TRBV29-1 and TRBJ1-1; D is undetermined. Trimming cost V 4 bases and J 8 bases, with 11 bases left between them. This CDR3 region has 11 residues. In germline, CDR1 is SQVTM, CDR2 ANQGSEA. The CDR3 region is CSVGSTPEAFF. CDR3 bases: TGCAGCGTTGGAAGCACCCCAGAAGCTTTCTTT.

This chain joins TRBV6-5 and TRBJ1-5, with TRBD1 matching over 9 bases. J was trimmed by 5 bases and V by 10 bases; bases with no gene match: 9. The germline V gene encodes CDR1 MNHEY and CDR2 SVGAGI. This CDR3 comprises 14 residues. The CDR3: CATRWGQGYQPQHF. CDR3 in DNA: TGTGCCACCCGATGGGGACAGGGCTATCAGCCCCAGCATTTT.

For the CDR3, the DNA is TGTGCCAGCAGCCCTCACAGGACACGGCTGACTGAAGCTTTCTTT. This translates into CASSPHRTRLTEAFF. This chain links TRBV7-9 with TRBJ1-1, with D possibly TRBD1 on 5 matching bases. Germline V CDR1 and CDR2: SEHNR, FQNEAQ (reference sequence). Trimming left V 5 bases short and J 5 bases short, with 18 bases between. CDR3 size: 15 residues.

The gene calls are TRBV19 and TRBJ2-1, with D uncertain. V was trimmed by 3 bases and J by 5 bases, leaving 14 bases between them. The germline V gene encodes CDR1 LNHDA and CDR2 SQIVND (reference sequence). The CDR3 covers 15 residues. The CDR3 spells CASSIPSAGNNEQFF. CDR3 bases: TGTGCCAGTAGTATCCCCTCGGCAGGAAACAATGAGCAGTTCTTC.

The J gene is TRBJ1-3, the V gene TRBV7-2, with TRBD1 as a possible D gene (6 bases). The germline V and J ends were trimmed by 3 bases and 2 bases, with 11 bases remaining between them. The CDR3 sequence is 15 residues long. Germline V lookup: CDR1 SGHTA, CDR2 FQGNSA. The CDR3 DNA reads TGTGCCAGCAGCTTGGCGGGGGCGGCTGGAAACACCATATATTTT. Amino acid sequence: CASSLAGAAGNTIYF.

The chain couples TRBV6-5 to TRBJ1-3, with 7 nucleotides matching TRBD1. The V gene's germline CDR1 is MNHEY and CDR2 SVGAGI. CDR3 size: 13 residues. The V segment lost 6 bases and the J segment 4 bases; nucleotides outside the gene matches: 3. CDR3 protein: CASRAGGGNTIYF. The CDR3 DNA sequence: TGTGCCAGCAGAGCAGGGGGAGGAAACACCATATATTTT.

The rearrangement uses TRBV6-4 and TRBJ2-2; D possibly uses TRBD1 or TRBD2 (6 bases each). There are 18 residues in the CDR3. Trimming took 2 bases from V and 3 from J, leaving 19 bases between them. Germline V gene data show CDR1 as MRHNA and CDR2 as SNTAGT. The CDR3 DNA sequence: TGTGCCAGCAGTGACGAAGGGGGGCAGGGCGGTTACACCGGGGAGCTGTTTTTT. Translation: CASSDEGGQGGYTGELFF.

The rearrangement uses TRBV4-1 and TRBJ2-1; 9 nucleotides line up with TRBD2. Germline loops: CDR1 MGHRA, CDR2 YSYEKL. The CDR3 spans 18 residues. Trimming cost V 4 bases and J 0 bases; bases outside gene matches: 10. DNA for the CDR3: TGCGCCAGCAGCCTCCCAAGCACTAGCGGGCGCTCCTACAATGAGCAGTTCTTC. Amino acids: CASSLPSTSGRSYNEQFF.

This chain uses TRBV6-1 with TRBJ1-2, with D perhaps TRBD1 (6 bases). Germline CDR1 and CDR2: MNHNS and SASEGT. The CDR3 covers 14 residues. Trimming shortened V by 2 bases and J by 6 bases, and 13 bases separated the two germline ends. In DNA form, the CDR3 reads TGTGCCAGCAGTGAACGAAGGGGGGCAGATGGCTACACCTTC. Its protein product is CASSERRGADGYTF.

The chain is built from TRBV2 and TRBJ2-3; 14 nucleotides match TRBD2. The trim removed 6 bases at V and 1 base at J, leaving 0 bases unmatched. The germline V gene encodes CDR1 SNHLY and CDR2 FYNNEI. The CDR3 is 15 residues long. The CDR3: CASRGLAGGTDTQYF. The CDR3 nucleotides are TGTGCCAGCAGGGGACTAGCGGGAGGCACAGATACGCAGTATTTT.

V is TRBV25-1 and J is TRBJ1-6; TRBD1 matches 8 bases. The CDR3 sequence is 14 residues long. CDR1 MGHDK and CDR2 SYGVNS come from the germline V gene. V shed 5 bases and J 5 bases; nucleotides not matched to a gene: 2. The CDR3 region is CASSRTGNNSPLHF. CDR3 DNA sequence: TGTGCCAGCAGTCGGACAGGGAATAATTCACCCCTCCACTTT.

The chain employs TRBV2 and TRBJ2-6; D is possibly TRBD2 (6 bases). Germline loops: CDR1 SNHLY, CDR2 FYNNEI. The CDR3 extends over 18 amino acids. V lost 6 bases and J lost 1, with 19 bases in between. CDR3: CASSPLAAPGSGANVLTF. The DNA of the CDR3 is TGTGCCAGCAGCCCATTAGCGGCCCCTGGGTCTGGGGCCAACGTCCTGACTTTC.

The CDR3 spells CASSHPASGRYNEQFF. The CDR3 DNA follows: TGTGCCAGCAGCCACCCGGCTAGCGGGAGATACAATGAGCAGTTCTTC. The chain joins TRBV3-1 (or the pseudogene TRBV3-2) to TRBJ2-1; 10 bases fit TRBD2. This CDR3 is 16 amino acids long. The ends lost 3 bases at V and 4 bases at J; junction bases unmatched: 6. CDR1 is LGHDT, CDR2 YNNKEL, per germline (reference sequence).

CDR3 sequence (DNA): TGTGCCAGCAGCAGAGGTGAGGGAAACACCATATATTTT. Encoded protein: CASSRGEGNTIYF. J is TRBJ1-3 and V is TRBV7-9; D not resolved. The germline V gene encodes CDR1 SEHNR and CDR2 FQNEAQ (reference sequence). CDR3 length: 13 residues. Between the trimmed V and J ends, which lost 5 bases and 4 bases, there was a span of 9 bases.

This CDR3 reads CASSLTGTEAFF. In DNA, the CDR3 is TGCGCCAGCAGCCTCACCGGGACAGAAGCTTTCTTT. The chain carries TRBV5-1 and TRBJ1-1; possible D gene TRBD1, 6 bases. The CDR3 extends over 12 amino acids. V lost 4 bases and J 8 bases, leaving 12 bases between the germline ends. Germline assignment: CDR1 SGHRS and CDR2 YFSETQ.

CDR3 sequence (DNA): TGTGCCAGCAGCTTGCTAGACACAGATACGCAGTATTTT. The encoded protein is CASSLLDTDTQYF. This chain connects TRBV7-9 to TRBJ2-3; D not resolved. The CDR3 runs to 13 residues. The germline V gene encodes CDR1 SEHNR and CDR2 FQNEAQ (reference sequence). With 3 bases removed from V and 2 bases from J, the gap between germline ends came to 6 bases.

The chain uses TRBV19 and TRBJ2-7, with 7 bases aligning to TRBD1. CDR1 and CDR2 (germline): LNHDA, SQIVND (reference sequence). There are 15 residues in the CDR3. The V and J ends lost 7 bases and 3 bases, in that order; junction bases with no gene match: 12. The CDR3: CASKIGDSSFYEQYF. In nucleotides, the CDR3 is TGTGCCAGTAAGATTGGGGACAGCTCCTTCTACGAGCAGTACTTC.

This chain connects TRBV5-5 to TRBJ1-1; no reliable D call. V was clipped by 6 bases and J by 10 bases, with 16 bases between them. Germline-derived CDR1 and CDR2 are SGHKS and YYEKEE (reference sequence). The CDR3 consists of 12 residues. The CDR3 region has the DNA TGTGCCAGCACCCTATCGACTGAGGGAGCTTTCTTT. It yields the protein CASTLSTEGAFF.

This sequence joins TRBV30 and TRBJ2-3; 7 bases fit TRBD1. The CDR3 extends over 15 amino acids. With V trimmed by 0 bases and J by 6 bases, 9 bases remained unmatched. CDR1 and CDR2 from the germline V gene are GTSNPN and SVGIG (reference sequence). The CDR3 sequence is CAWSVIIGQVDTQYF. The DNA for the CDR3 is TGTGCCTGGAGTGTAATTATCGGACAGGTGGATACGCAGTATTTT.

The chain is built from TRBV21-1 and TRBJ2-7; TRBD2, the table's D call, was not compared with the DNA. TRBV21-1 is recorded as a pseudogene. There are 16 residues in the CDR3. The CDR3 loop is CASSRRAGSGWNEQYF. CDR3 coding DNA: TGTGCCAGCAGCCGGCGAGCGGGATCAGGGTGGAACGAGCAGTACTTC.

CDR3 amino acids: CASSENRRNTEAFF. CDR3 nucleotides: TGTGCCAGCAGTGAAAACAGGAGGAATACTGAAGCTTTCTTT. V usage is TRBV6-1 and J usage is TRBJ1-1; D perhaps matches TRBD1 (5 bases). With 2 bases removed from V and 5 bases from J, the gap between germline ends came to 12 bases. The CDR3 has 14 residues. CDR1 and CDR2 (germline): MNHNS, SASEGT.

The gene calls are TRBV24-1 and TRBJ1-2, with a weak D call TRBD1 (6 bases). In germline, CDR1 is KGHDR, CDR2 SFDVKD. The CDR3 has 15 amino acids. Trimming removed 5 bases from V and 3 bases from J, with 15 bases in between. CDR3 in DNA: TGTGCCACCAGTGGTCTACAGGGAGCTTACTATGGCTACACCTTC. It specifies CATSGLQGAYYGYTF.